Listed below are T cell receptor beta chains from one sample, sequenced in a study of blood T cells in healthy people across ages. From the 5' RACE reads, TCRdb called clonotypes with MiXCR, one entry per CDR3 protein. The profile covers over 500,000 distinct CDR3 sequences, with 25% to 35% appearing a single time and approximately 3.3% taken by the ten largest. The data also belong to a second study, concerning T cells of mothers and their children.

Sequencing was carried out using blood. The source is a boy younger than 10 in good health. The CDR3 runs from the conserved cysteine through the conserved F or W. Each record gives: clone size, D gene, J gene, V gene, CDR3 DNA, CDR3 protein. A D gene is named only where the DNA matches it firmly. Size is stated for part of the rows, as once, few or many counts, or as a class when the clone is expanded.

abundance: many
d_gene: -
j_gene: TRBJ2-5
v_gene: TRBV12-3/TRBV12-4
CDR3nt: TGTGCCAGCAGCTTGGGCGGATTGGAGACCCAGTACTTC
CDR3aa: CASSLGGLETQYF

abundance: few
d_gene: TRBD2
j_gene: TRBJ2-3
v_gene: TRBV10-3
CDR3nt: TGTGCCATCAGAGGACTAGCGGGGGGCACAGATACGCAGTATTTT
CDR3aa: CAIRGLAGGTDTQYF

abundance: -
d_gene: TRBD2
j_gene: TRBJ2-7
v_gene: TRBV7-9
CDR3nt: TGTGCCAGCAGCCAGGGAGGGCTCTTACTCTACGAGCAGTACTTC
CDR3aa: CASSQGGLLLYEQYF

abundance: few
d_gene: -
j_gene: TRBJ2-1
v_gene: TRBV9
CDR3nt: TGTGCCAGCAGCGTAGGGACATCTTACAATGAGCAGTTCTTC
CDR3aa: CASSVGTSYNEQFF

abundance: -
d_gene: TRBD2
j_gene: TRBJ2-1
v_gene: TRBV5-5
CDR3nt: TGTGCCTGCAGCTTGGGTTCGGGGGGTTCCTACAATGAGCAGTTCTTC
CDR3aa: CACSLGSGGSYNEQFF

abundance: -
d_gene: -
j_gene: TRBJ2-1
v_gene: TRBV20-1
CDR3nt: TGCAGTGCTAGAGATCCGGCGGAGTCCTACAATGAGCAGTTCTTC
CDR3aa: CSARDPAESYNEQFF

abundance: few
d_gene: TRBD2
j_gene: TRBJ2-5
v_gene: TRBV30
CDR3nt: TGTGCCTGTAAATCGAGCGGGACTGAGACCCAGTACTTC
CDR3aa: CACKSSGTETQYF

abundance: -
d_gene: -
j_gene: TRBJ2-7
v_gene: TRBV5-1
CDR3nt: TGCGCCAGCAGCCTGGGGGTATCCGAGCAGTACTTC
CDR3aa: CASSLGVSEQYF

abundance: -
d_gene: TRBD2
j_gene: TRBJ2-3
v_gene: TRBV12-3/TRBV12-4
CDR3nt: TGTGCCAGCAGTTTATCGGCTAGCGGGAGGCCTAGCACAGATACGCAGTATTTT
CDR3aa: CASSLSASGRPSTDTQYF

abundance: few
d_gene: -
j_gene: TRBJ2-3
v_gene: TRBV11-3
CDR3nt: TGTGCCAGCTCCCAGGGCAACACAGATACGCAGTATTTT
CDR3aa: CASSQGNTDTQYF

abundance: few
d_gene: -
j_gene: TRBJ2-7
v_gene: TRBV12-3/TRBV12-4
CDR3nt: TGTGCCAGCAGCCCAGGGCCATCGTCCTACGAGCAGTACTTC
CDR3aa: CASSPGPSSYEQYF

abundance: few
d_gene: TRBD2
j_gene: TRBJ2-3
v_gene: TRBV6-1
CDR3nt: TGTGCCAGCAGTGATTTAGCGGGGGGGCCAGATACGCAGTATTTT
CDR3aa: CASSDLAGGPDTQYF

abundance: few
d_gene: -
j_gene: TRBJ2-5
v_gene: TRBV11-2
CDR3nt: TGTGCCAGCAGCTTACCAGGGACAGAGACCCAGTACTTC
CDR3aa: CASSLPGTETQYF

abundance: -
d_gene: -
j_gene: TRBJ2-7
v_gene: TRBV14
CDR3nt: TGTGCCAGCAGCCCGTCGCATGTCTACGAGCAGTACTTC
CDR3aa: CASSPSHVYEQYF

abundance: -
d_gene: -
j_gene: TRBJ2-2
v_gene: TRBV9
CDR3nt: TGTGCCAGCAGCGTAGTCTCTGGGGGTTCCGGGGAGCTGTTTTTT
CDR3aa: CASSVVSGGSGELFF

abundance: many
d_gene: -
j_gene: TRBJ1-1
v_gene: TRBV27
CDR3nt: TGTGCCAGCAGTTTATCGCTGGTGAACACTGAAGCTTTCTTT
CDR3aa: CASSLSLVNTEAFF

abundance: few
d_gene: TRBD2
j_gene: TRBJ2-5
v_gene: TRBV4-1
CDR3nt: TGCGCCAGCAGCCAGGTAGCGGGAGGGGCAGAGACCCAGTACTTC
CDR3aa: CASSQVAGGAETQYF

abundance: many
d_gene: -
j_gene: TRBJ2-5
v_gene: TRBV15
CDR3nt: TGTGCCACCAGCATTTACCTACCTCTTCAAGAGACCCAGTACTTC
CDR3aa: CATSIYLPLQETQYF

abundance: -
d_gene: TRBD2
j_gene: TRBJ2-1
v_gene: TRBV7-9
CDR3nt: TGTGCCAGCAGCCTACTAGCGGGGGGGCGGAATGAGCAGTTCTTC
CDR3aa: CASSLLAGGRNEQFF

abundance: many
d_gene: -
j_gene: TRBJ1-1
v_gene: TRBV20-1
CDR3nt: TGCAGTGCTAGAGGCGAAGGGCATACTGAAGCTTTCTTT
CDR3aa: CSARGEGHTEAFF

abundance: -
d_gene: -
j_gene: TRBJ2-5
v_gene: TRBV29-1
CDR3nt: TGCAGCGTGATTGAAGGGGAGACCCAGTACTTC
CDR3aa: CSVIEGETQYF

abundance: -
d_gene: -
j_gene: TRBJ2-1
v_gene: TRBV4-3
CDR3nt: TGCGCCAGCAGCCAAGATCAGCCCGGACGCAATGAGCAGTTCTTC
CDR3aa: CASSQDQPGRNEQFF

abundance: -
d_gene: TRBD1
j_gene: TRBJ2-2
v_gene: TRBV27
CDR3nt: TGTGCCAGCAGTCCGAGGGGGCAGTGGATCGGGGAGCTGTTTTTT
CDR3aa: CASSPRGQWIGELFF

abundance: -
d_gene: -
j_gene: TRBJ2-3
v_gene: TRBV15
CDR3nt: TGTGCCACCAGCAGAGACCCGGGGGGCACAGATACGCAGTATTTT
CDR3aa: CATSRDPGGTDTQYF

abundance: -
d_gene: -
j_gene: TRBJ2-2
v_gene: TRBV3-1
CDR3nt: TGTGCCAGCAGCCAAAGACTGGGCGGCACCGGGGAGCTGTTTTTT
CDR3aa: CASSQRLGGTGELFF

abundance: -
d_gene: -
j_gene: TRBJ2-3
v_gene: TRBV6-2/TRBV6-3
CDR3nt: TGTGCCAGCAGGCTGACCCGCGCAACAGATACGCAGTATTTT
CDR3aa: CASRLTRATDTQYF

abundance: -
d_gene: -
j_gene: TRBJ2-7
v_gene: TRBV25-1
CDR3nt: TGTGCCAGTTCAGGGTACCACGAGCAGTACTTC
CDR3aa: CASSGYHEQYF

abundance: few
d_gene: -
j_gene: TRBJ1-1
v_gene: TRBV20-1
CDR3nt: TGCAGTGCTAGGGACACCGGAAAGGTGAACACTGAAGCTTTCTTT
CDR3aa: CSARDTGKVNTEAFF

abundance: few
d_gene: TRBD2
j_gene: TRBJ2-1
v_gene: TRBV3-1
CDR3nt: TGTGCCAGCAGCCAAGACCTAGCGGTTCCCAATGAGCAGTTCTTC
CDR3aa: CASSQDLAVPNEQFF

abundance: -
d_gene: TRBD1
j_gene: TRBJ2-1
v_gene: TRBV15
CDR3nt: TGTGTCACCAGCAGGACTCGGACAGGGGCTAACAATGAGCAGTTCTTC
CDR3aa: CVTSRTRTGANNEQFF

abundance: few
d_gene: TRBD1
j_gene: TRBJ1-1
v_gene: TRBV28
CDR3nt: TGTGCCAGCAGGATACCGGGACAGGGAAGCACTGAAGCTTTCTTT
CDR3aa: CASRIPGQGSTEAFF

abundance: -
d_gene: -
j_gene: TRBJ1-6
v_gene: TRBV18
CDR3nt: TGTGCCAGCTCGCAAACAGGAGGAGATTCACCCCTCCACTTT
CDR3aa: CASSQTGGDSPLHF

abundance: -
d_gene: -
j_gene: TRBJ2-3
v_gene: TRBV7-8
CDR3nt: TGTGCCAGCAGCTCTTCCAGGGGCAGCACAGATACGCAGTATTTT
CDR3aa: CASSSSRGSTDTQYF

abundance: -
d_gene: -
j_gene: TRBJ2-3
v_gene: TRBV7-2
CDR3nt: TGTGCCAGCAGCTTAGGCTCTGGGGCCCCAACGTCAGATACGCAGTATTTT
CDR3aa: CASSLGSGAPTSDTQYF

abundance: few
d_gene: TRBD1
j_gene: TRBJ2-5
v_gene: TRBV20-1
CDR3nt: TGCAGTGCTAGAGGGGACAGGGGGGAGACCCAGTACTTC
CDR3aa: CSARGDRGETQYF

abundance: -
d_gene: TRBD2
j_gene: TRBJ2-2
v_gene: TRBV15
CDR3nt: TGTGCCACCAGCCTAGGAGGGACTAGTGACACCGGGGAGCTGTTTTTT
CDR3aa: CATSLGGTSDTGELFF

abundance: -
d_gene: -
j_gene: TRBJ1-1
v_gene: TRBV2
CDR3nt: TGTGCCAGCAGTGAGACAGGGAACACTGAAGCTTTCTTT
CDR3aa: CASSETGNTEAFF

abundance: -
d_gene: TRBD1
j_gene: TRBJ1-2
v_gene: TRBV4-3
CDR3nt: TGCGCCAGCAGCCAAGACCTGGGACAGGACTATGGCTACACCTTC
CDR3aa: CASSQDLGQDYGYTF

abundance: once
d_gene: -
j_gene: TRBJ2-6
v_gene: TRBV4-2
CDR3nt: TGTGCCAGCAGCCGGTGGCAGACCCCCTCTGGGGCCAACGTCCTGACTTTC
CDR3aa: CASSRWQTPSGANVLTF

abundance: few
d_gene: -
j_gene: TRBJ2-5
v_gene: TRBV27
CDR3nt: TGTGCCAGCAGTCCTTATGCTTATGAGACCCAGTACTTC
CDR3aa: CASSPYAYETQYF

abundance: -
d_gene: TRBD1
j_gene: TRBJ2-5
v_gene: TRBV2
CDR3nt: TGTGCTAGCAGGAGGACAGGGAGGAGGGAGACCCAGTACTTC
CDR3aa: CASRRTGRRETQYF

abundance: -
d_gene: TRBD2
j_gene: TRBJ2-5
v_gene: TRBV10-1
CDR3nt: TGCGCCAGCAGTGAGCAACAACGGGGGGGCTGGGAGACCCAGTACTTC
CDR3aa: CASSEQQRGGWETQYF

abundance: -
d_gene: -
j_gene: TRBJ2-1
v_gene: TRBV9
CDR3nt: TGTGCCAGCAGCGTAGATTCTCGAAGAAACAATGAGCAGTTCTTC
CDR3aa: CASSVDSRRNNEQFF

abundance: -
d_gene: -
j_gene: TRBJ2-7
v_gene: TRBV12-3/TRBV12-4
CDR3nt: TGTGCCAGCAGTTATTGGACAAAGAACCACGAGCAGTACTTC
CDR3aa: CASSYWTKNHEQYF

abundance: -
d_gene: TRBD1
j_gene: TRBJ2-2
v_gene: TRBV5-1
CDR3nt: TGCGCCAGCAGCAGAACGACAGGGGGCAGAGACACCGGGGAGCTGTTTTTT
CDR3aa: CASSRTTGGRDTGELFF

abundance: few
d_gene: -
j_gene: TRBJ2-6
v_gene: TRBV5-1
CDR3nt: TGCGCCAGCTCAGCAGGGGCGCTTGGGGTCTTGGCTGGGGCCAACGTCCTGACTTTC
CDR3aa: CASSAGALGVLAGANVLTF

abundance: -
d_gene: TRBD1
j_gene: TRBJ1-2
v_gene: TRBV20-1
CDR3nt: TGCAGTGCCAGCGGACAGGCGGGGGGCTACACCTTC
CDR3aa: CSASGQAGGYTF

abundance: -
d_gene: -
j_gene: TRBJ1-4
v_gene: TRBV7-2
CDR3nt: TGTGCCAGCAGCCCCGGGCGGACAACTAATGAAAAACTGTTTTTT
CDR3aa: CASSPGRTTNEKLFF

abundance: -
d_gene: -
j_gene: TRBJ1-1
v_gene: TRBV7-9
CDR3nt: TGTGCCAGCCGGCTCACCAACACTGAAGCTTTCTTT
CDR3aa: CASRLTNTEAFF

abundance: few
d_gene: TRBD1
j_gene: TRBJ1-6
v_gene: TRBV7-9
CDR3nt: TGTGCCAGCAGCCCCCCCCCTTCGGGACAGAGGTACTATAATTCACCCCTCCACTTT
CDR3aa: CASSPPPSGQRYYNSPLHF

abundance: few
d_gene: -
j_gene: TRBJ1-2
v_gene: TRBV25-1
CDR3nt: TGTGCCAGCAGAGGGGTAGGGGGGCCGTATGGCTACACCTTC
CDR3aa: CASRGVGGPYGYTF

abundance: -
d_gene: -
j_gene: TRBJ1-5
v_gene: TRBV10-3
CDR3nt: TGTGCCATCCTCGTCCGGTACAGTAATCAGCCCCAGCATTTT
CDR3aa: CAILVRYSNQPQHF

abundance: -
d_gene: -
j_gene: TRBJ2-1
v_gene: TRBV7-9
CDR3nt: TGCGCCAGCAGCCAAGGAAGACAGTGGTCCCACAATGAGCAGTTCTTC
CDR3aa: CASSQGRQWSHNEQFF